This T cell receptor (beta chain) was captured in a study of CD8+ T cells in alopecia areata (dated by TCRdb to the late 2010s). Concerning the study at large: Treated patients were enrolled in an open-label pilot trial of oral tofacitinib, 5 to 10 mg twice daily, for moderate-to-severe alopecia areata. Amplification of TCRbeta CDR3 regions was done by immunoSEQ multiplex PCR using 35 Vbeta forward primers and 13 Jbeta reverse primers. In both human patients and the C3H/HeJ mouse model, the study applied high-throughput TCRbeta sequencing to look at T cell clonal expansion in alopecia areata. Tofacitinib was given for 6 to 18 months, followed by 6 months of follow-up off drug to assess delayed response and recurrence. Biopsies were taken from tofacitinib-treated patients at baseline and again at 4 and 24 weeks into treatment, and several of those patients also had a later scalp biopsy. Clonality in the scalp was compared among normal scalp (n=4), patchy alopecia areata scalp (n=8), and alopecia totalis/universalis scalp (n=8). Human TCRbeta sequencing covered scalp tissue and sorted CD4+ and CD8+ peripheral blood T cells from patchy and totalis/universalis alopecia areata patients and healthy controls. RNA came from the PAXgene miRNA kit for fixed scalp, the miRNeasy kit for PBMCs, and the RNeasy kit for mouse skin.

With respect to this clone: It lacks a known antigen. One base away there is no much larger clone; base qualities are not given.

The CDR3 covers 13 residues, taking in both the cysteine and the phenylalanine. This entry keeps only the CDR3 DNA: 39 bases, framed from base 1. V and J are trimmed by 3 bases and 5 bases, and the gene matches miss 5 bases of the junction. The germline V gene provides CDR1 SQVTM and CDR2 ANQGSEA. The paper's findings and limits, for the study overall: Unlike mouse skin, which is dominated by gammadelta T cells, normal human skin has resident alphabeta T cells that are also sequenced, and this complicates analysis of the scalp TCR repertoire. Lesional scalp, especially in alopecia totalis/universalis, showed higher clonality and more expanded CD8+ clones than normal scalp, suggesting antigenic drive. Shared TCR sequences between patients were less evident than in mice, which may be partly attributable to HLA diversity in the patient population.

What the time point label conveys for this sample: baseline before oral tofacitinib. Lesional scalp punch biopsies and peripheral blood were obtained from alopecia areata patients. PBMCs were isolated by density centrifugation and stained for CD3, CD4 and CD8, after which CD4+ and CD8+ T cells were sorted on a FACSAria. Receptors were amplified or captured by the immunoSEQ multiplex PCR assay. To provide template for TCR sequencing, every sample had RNA extracted and reverse transcribed into cDNA. First-strand cDNA was synthesized with SuperScript III using a 2:1 mix of oligo-dT and random hexamers. A synthetic immune receptor repertoire was used to assess amplification bias, and residual bias was removed computationally. The authors' analysis ran thus. After raw reads were preprocessed to remove errors, the CDR3 was defined following IMGT conventions as running from the conserved cysteine to phenylalanine. Clonality was computed as 1 minus the Shannon entropy, with the entropy normalized by log2 of the number of productive unique TCRs. Whether each scalp clone was CD4 or CD8 was inferred by checking scalp TCRbeta sequences against the CD4 and CD8 repertoires from sorted blood. Entries here come from immuneACCESS through TCRdb and include only in-frame sequences with V and J called. Some clones fail to appear in such tables; in the studies checked, an unresolved V gene covers under half of the shortfall, and the cause of the remainder is unknown. The V and J calls and clone size come from that table; D and trimming were worked out from the DNA. This sample has 150,000 to 200,000 clones in its table, and roughly 63% of those were observed once. Together, the top ten hold around 1.8% of the sample.

The TCR originated in a human donor with alopecia areata. This specimen consisted of CD4+ T cells sorted from blood, obtained at week 0. Recombination linked TRBV29-1 to TRBJ2-5; 8 nucleotides in the junction match TRBD1. The CDR3 protein sequence reads: CSVDAGGRETQYF. Here is the DNA: TGCAGCGTTGACGCAGGGGGCCGGGAGACCCAGTACTTC.